The text below deals with one T cell receptor beta chain. TCRdb keeps only in-frame clones here, not all; method: immunoSEQ multiplex PCR. The sample has 85,000 to 130,000 clones, more than 85% seen once. This sample was included in a study of T cell responses to AZD1222 COVID-19 vaccine. Study summary: Doses given second, at about 4 or about 12 weeks, were pooled.

J lost 4 bases, V lost 3 bases, and 6 bases had no gene match. The germline gives CDR1 DFQATT, CDR2 SNEGSKA (reference sequence). CDR3 length: 14 amino acids. V gene TRBV20-1 combines with J gene TRBJ1-5; 7 bases align to TRBD1. The sequenced sample was peripheral blood, obtained on day 0 of AZD1222 vaccination. The TCR sequence derives from an adult in good health. CDR3 residues: CSASPGGRNQPQHF. The CDR3 DNA reads TGCAGTGCTAGTCCAGGGGGAAGAAATCAGCCCCAGCATTTT.